This is a list of T cell receptor beta chains from one sample in a study of cytomegalovirus exposure and HLA in healthy donors. This table comes from immunoSEQ multiplex PCR, and its TCRdb copy is limited to in-frame clones, with some not included. The data contain 220,000 or so clones, 65% to 85% of them singletons. Sequenced: PBMCs. These receptors were taken from a woman aged 30 to 39 in good health and CMV-seropositive. CDR3s include the opening cysteine and the closing phenylalanine or tryptophan. The order of the fields is clone size, J gene, V gene, D gene, CDR3 protein, CDR3 DNA. A D gene is named only where the DNA matches it firmly. Clone sizes are given selectively: once, few, many, or a class where the clone is expanded.

>-|TRBJ2-7|TRBV9|-
CASSVGHSSYEQYF
TGTGCCAGCAGCGTAGGACATAGCTCCTACGAGCAGTACTTC
>once|TRBJ2-1|TRBV10-1|-
CASSDSDNEQFF
TGCGCCAGCAGTGACAGCGACAATGAGCAGTTCTTC
>-|TRBJ1-2|TRBV9|TRBD1
CASSPESDRADNYGYTF
TGTGCCAGCAGCCCCGAATCAGACAGGGCGGATAACTATGGCTACACCTTC
>-|TRBJ2-7|TRBV6-1|-
CASSELGEAHEQYF
TGTGCCAGCAGTGAACTCGGGGAGGCCCACGAGCAGTACTTC
>-|TRBJ1-1|TRBV19|-
CASSIRGDVGPSTEAFF
TGTGCCAGTAGTATTAGAGGGGATGTAGGGCCTAGCACTGAAGCTTTCTTT
>-|TRBJ1-1|TRBV29-1|-
CSVEGRGRGWVNTEAFF
TGCAGCGTTGAGGGGCGGGGGCGAGGGTGGGTAAACACTGAAGCTTTCTTT
>-|TRBJ1-2|TRBV27|-
CASSSEPGRKGYTF
TGTGCCAGCAGTTCGGAGCCGGGGCGGAAAGGCTACACCTTC
>-|TRBJ1-1|TRBV7-9|-
CASKSSTAEAFF
TGTGCCAGCAAATCTAGCACGGCTGAAGCTTTCTTT
>-|TRBJ2-5|TRBV2|-
CASTGGREVGETQYF
TGTGCCAGCACTGGGGGCAGGGAGGTTGGAGAGACCCAGTACTTC
>-|TRBJ2-1|TRBV11-2|-
CASSNMRVHEQFF
TGTGCCAGCAGCAACATGCGGGTCCATGAGCAGTTCTTC
>-|TRBJ1-2|TRBV2|-
CASSEFQGMDYGYTF
TGTGCCAGCAGTGAATTTCAGGGGATGGACTATGGCTACACCTTC
>-|TRBJ1-1|TRBV2|-
CASEKRVRGTEAFF
TGTGCCAGCGAAAAAAGAGTCAGGGGTACTGAAGCTTTCTTT
>-|TRBJ2-1|TRBV6-5|-
CATGGRDNEQFF
TGTGCCACTGGGGGACGGGACAATGAGCAGTTCTTC
>-|TRBJ1-1|TRBV30|-
CAWTPRSVDTEAFF
TGTGCCTGGACCCCCAGAAGTGTGGATACTGAAGCTTTCTTT
>-|TRBJ1-5|TRBV29-1|-
CSVKTHSRSDQPQHF
TGCAGCGTGAAAACGCATAGTCGCTCCGATCAGCCCCAGCATTTT
>few|TRBJ1-2|TRBV5-1|-
CASTPDGYTF
TGCGCCAGCACCCCGGATGGCTACACCTTC
>-|TRBJ2-1|TRBV11-2|TRBD2
CASSPPASGSIYEQFF
TGTGCCAGCAGCCCACCGGCTAGCGGGAGTATCTATGAGCAGTTCTTC
>-|TRBJ1-4|TRBV27|TRBD1
CASSRGQANNEKLFF
TGTGCCAGCAGCCGGGGACAGGCGAATAATGAAAAACTGTTTTTT
>-|TRBJ1-5|TRBV6-1|-
CASSDISQFTKPQHF
TGTGCCAGCAGTGATATTTCCCAGTTTACCAAGCCCCAGCATTTT
>-|TRBJ2-3|TRBV9|TRBD1
CASSVEGQYHTDTQYF
TGTGCCAGCAGCGTAGAGGGACAGTATCACACAGATACGCAGTATTTT
>-|TRBJ1-2|TRBV7-2|TRBD1
CASSLLGGQGVYGYTF
TGTGCCAGCAGCTTGCTCGGGGGACAGGGAGTCTATGGCTACACCTTC
>once|TRBJ1-2|TRBV6-1|TRBD1
CASKPGQGTNYGYTF
TGTGCCAGCAAACCGGGACAGGGCACCAATTATGGCTACACCTTC
>-|TRBJ2-1|TRBV6-5|TRBD2
CASSGLGNEQFF
TGTGCCAGCAGCGGACTAGGGAATGAGCAGTTCTTC
>-|TRBJ1-1|TRBV2|-
CASRITDGTAEAFF
TGTGCCAGCAGGATAACGGACGGGACCGCTGAAGCTTTCTTT
>-|TRBJ2-3|TRBV11-2|TRBD2
CASSLAGADTQYF
TGTGCCAGCAGCCTCGCGGGGGCAGATACGCAGTATTTT
>-|TRBJ2-1|TRBV25-1|-
CASSDHDEQFF
TGTGCCAGCAGTGACCACGATGAGCAGTTCTTC
>-|TRBJ1-2|TRBV20-1|-
CSAAPRVGYTF
TGCAGTGCTGCCCCACGGGTAGGCTACACCTTC
>-|TRBJ2-2|TRBV7-9|TRBD2
CASSFPPAGGTGELFF
TGTGCCAGCAGCTTCCCCCCAGCGGGGGGCACCGGGGAGCTGTTTTTT
>-|TRBJ2-5|TRBV18|-
CASSPPWGQETQYF
TGTGCCAGCTCACCACCTTGGGGCCAAGAGACCCAGTACTTC
>-|TRBJ1-3|TRBV9|-
CASSGQETSF
TGTGCCAGCAGCGGACAGGAGACTTCTTTT
>-|TRBJ2-2|TRBV2|TRBD1
CASSDGNRGQSGELFF
TGTGCCAGCAGTGACGGAAACAGGGGGCAAAGCGGGGAGCTGTTTTTT
>-|TRBJ2-1|TRBV9|TRBD2
CASSAEGSGSWYNEQFF
TGTGCCAGCAGCGCGGAGGGGAGCGGGAGTTGGTACAATGAGCAGTTCTTC
>-|TRBJ1-5|TRBV7-2|TRBD1
CASSRQGDQPQHF
TGTGCCAGCAGCCGACAGGGGGATCAGCCCCAGCATTTT
>medium-sized|TRBJ1-4|TRBV28|-
CASKTGDLEKLFF
TGTGCCAGCAAGACAGGAGATCTTGAAAAACTGTTTTTT
>-|TRBJ2-7|TRBV30|TRBD1
CAWSVDRGDEQYF
TGTGCCTGGAGTGTAGACAGGGGGGACGAGCAGTACTTC
>-|TRBJ1-2|TRBV6-5|-
CASRLTGNYGYTF
TGTGCCAGCAGATTGACAGGAAACTATGGCTACACCTTC
>-|TRBJ2-7|TRBV11-2|-
CASSLDRNSGEQYF
TGTGCCAGCAGCTTAGATAGGAATTCGGGGGAGCAGTACTTC
>-|TRBJ1-2|TRBV5-1|TRBD1
CASSQTLWTGDNYGYTF
TGCGCCAGCAGCCAGACCCTCTGGACAGGGGATAACTATGGCTACACCTTC